This T cell receptor (beta chain) was found in a study of blood T cell repertoires in COVID-19. V gave up 0 bases and J gave up 4 bases, with 13 bases separating them. Germline V lookup: CDR1 SGHNT, CDR2 YYREEE (reference sequence). The CDR3 runs 15 residues. Using immunoSEQ multiplex PCR, the repertoire was profiled, and TCRdb retains in-frame clones only, with some absent. Of around 290,000 clones listed, about 89% are singletons. The chain joins TRBV5-4 to TRBJ1-2; D uncertain. The sequencing sample was made of peripheral blood. This receptor was taken from a middle-aged man with acute or convalescent COVID-19. The CDR3 spells CASSLESRSVYGYTF. CDR3 DNA sequence: TGTGCCAGCAGCTTGGAAAGCAGGTCTGTCTATGGCTACACCTTC.